This T cell receptor (beta chain) was profiled in a study of CD8 T cells in Susac syndrome. As for the study in general: Susac syndrome patients were untreated, on corticosteroids with some adding intravenous immunoglobulin, or on intravenous immunoglobulin only.

Random hexamers were used to reverse transcribe 0.5 to 1 ug of RNA. One entry per CDR3 protein results from TCRdb running MiXCR on the immunoSEQ multiplex PCR reads. The sample holds around 170,000 distinct CDR3 sequences; around 94% are singletons and the top ten take approximately 0.11%. The count of this clonotype is one. The sample consisted of CD4+ T cells from PBMCs. The TCR was taken from a human donor with Susac syndrome.

CDR3 protein: CASTHPWASGSTDTQYF. CDR3 coding DNA: TGTGCCAGCACCCACCCGTGGGCTAGCGGAAGCACAGATACGCAGTATTTT. The genes are TRBV7-9 and TRBJ2-3; 7 bases map to TRBD2. Losses at the gene ends were 7 bases for V and 0 bases for J; bases not matched to a gene: 13. Germline V CDR1 and CDR2: SEHNR, FQNEAQ (reference sequence). This CDR3 has 17 amino acids.